This entry features one T cell receptor (beta chain) sequence. Its antigen is still unknown. One end of the junction fails to match germline, which may point to a read error. This sample was included in a study of T cell repertoires in cytomegalovirus infection. Overall study context: Public signatures in TCR beta pointed to CMV infection and matching HLA type.

Whole-study results and caveats: Clonotypes of TCR beta that were HLA-C-restricted and CMV-specific dominated the ex vivo response. Summed frequency of shared TCR beta families picked out CMV carriers who also had the relevant HLA.

One entry per CDR3 protein results from TCRdb running MiXCR on the reads. The sample lists some 180,000 distinct CDR3 sequences, roughly 17% occurring once. Material: CD8+ T cells from PBMCs. The receptor was derived from a human donor in good health (CMV status not recorded). Some clones in this sample may be carry-over from other donors' samples.

CDR3: CATPGTASNEQYF. In DNA form, the CDR3 reads TGTGCCACCCCCGGGACGGCCTCCAACGAGCAGTACTTC. This chain connects TRBV10-3 to TRBJ2-7; D may match TRBD1 or TRBD2 (5 bases each). This CDR3 contains 13 residues. Germline V gene lookup returns CDR1 ENHRY and CDR2 SYGVKD.